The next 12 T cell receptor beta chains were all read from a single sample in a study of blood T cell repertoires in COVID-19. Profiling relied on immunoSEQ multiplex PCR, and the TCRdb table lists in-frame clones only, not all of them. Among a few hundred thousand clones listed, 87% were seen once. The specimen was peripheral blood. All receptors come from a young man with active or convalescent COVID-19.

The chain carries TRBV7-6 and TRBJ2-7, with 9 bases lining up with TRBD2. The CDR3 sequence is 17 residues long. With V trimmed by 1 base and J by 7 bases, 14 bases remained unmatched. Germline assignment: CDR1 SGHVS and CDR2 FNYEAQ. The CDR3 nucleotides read TGTGCCAGCAGCTTAGTGGGGGCGGGACTAGCCTTCCGTGAGCAGTACTTC. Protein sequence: CASSLVGAGLAFREQYF.

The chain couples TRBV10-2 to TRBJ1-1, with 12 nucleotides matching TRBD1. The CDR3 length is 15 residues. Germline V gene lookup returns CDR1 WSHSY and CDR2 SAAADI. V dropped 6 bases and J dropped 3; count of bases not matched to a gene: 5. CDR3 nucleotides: TGCGCCAGCAGACCTGGGACAGGGGGCCACACTGAAGCTTTCTTT. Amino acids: CASRPGTGGHTEAFF.

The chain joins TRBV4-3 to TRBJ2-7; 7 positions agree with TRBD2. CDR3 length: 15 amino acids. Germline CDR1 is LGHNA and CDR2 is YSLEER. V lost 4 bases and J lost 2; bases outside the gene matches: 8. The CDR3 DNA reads TGCGCCAGCAGCCCTCGGGGTGGGGGGGCCTACGAGCAGTACTTC. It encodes CASSPRGGGAYEQYF.

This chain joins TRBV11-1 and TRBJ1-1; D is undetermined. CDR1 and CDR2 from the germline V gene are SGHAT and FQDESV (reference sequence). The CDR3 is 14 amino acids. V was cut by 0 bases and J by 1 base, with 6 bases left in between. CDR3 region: CASSLAAGNTEAFF. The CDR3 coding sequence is TGTGCCAGCAGCTTAGCAGCCGGGAACACTGAAGCTTTCTTT.

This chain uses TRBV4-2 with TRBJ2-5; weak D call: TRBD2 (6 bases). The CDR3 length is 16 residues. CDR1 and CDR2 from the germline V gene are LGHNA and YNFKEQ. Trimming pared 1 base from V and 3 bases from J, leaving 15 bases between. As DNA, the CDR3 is TGTGCCAGCAGCCAAGTTCATGCTAGCGATAAAGAGACCCAGTACTTC. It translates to CASSQVHASDKETQYF.

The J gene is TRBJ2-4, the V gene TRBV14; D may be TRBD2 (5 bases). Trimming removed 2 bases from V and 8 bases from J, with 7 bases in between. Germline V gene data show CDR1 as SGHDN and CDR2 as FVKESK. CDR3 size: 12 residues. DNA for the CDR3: TGTGCCAGCAGCCAAAACGGGGACATTCAGTACTTC. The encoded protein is CASSQNGDIQYF.

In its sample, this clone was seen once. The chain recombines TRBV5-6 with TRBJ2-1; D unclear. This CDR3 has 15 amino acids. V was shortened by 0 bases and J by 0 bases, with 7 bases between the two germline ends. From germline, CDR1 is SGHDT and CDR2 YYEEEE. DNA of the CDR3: TGTGCCAGCAGCTTGGACAGCAGCTCCTACAATGAGCAGTTCTTC. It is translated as CASSLDSSSYNEQFF.

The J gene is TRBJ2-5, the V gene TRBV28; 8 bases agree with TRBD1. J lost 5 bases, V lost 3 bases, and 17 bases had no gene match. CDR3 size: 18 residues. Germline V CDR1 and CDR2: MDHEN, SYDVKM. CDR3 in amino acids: CASSFGPGQGHSGETQYF. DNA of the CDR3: TGTGCCAGCAGTTTTGGCCCCGGACAGGGCCATTCGGGGGAGACCCAGTACTTC.

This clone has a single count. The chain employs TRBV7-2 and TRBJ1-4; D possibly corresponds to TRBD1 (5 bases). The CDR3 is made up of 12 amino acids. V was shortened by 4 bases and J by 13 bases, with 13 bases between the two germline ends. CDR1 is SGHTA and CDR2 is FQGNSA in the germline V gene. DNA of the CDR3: TGTGCCAGCAGCTCCCCGGGACTAACACTGTTTTTT. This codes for CASSSPGLTLFF.

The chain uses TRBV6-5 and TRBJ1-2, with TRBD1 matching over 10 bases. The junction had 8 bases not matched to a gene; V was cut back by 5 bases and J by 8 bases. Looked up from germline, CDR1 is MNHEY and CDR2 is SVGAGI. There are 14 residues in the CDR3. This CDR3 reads CASSPTGTGDGYTF. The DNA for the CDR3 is TGTGCCAGCAGTCCCACCGGGACAGGGGACGGCTACACCTTC.

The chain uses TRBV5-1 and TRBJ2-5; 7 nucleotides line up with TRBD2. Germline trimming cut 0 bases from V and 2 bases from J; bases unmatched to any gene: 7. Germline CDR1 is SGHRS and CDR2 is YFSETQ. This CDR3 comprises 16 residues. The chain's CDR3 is CASSLGGQAGQETQYF. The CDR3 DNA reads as TGCGCCAGCAGCTTGGGCGGACAAGCGGGGCAAGAGACCCAGTACTTC.

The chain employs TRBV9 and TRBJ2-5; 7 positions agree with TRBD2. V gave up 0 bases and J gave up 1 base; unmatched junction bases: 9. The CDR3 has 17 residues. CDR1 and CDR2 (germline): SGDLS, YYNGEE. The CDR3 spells CASSVATSGGGQETQYF. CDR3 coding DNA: TGTGCCAGCAGCGTAGCTACGTCGGGGGGAGGCCAAGAGACCCAGTACTTC.